This T cell receptor (beta chain) comes out of a study of spatial heterogeneity in lung cancer. In this sample, this clonotype turned up many times. What it binds is not known. The germline V and J ends were trimmed by 4 bases and 0 bases, with 11 bases remaining between them. The CDR3 covers 15 residues. The germline CDR1 and CDR2 sequences are SGHRS and YFSETQ. Findings of the study overall: For tumor T cells, estimated coverage reached only approximately 6.9% (alpha) and over 12% (beta). It was found that expanded intratumoral alpha and beta TCR counts tracked tumor mutation counts.

Individual TCR cDNA molecules each bore their own unique molecular identifier. TCRdb fed the 5' RACE reads into MiXCR, producing one record per CDR3 protein. The profile shows roughly 20,000 distinct CDR3 sequences, less than 5% of them singletons. Indicated time point: sample taken at primary tumor resection. Donation came from around 77 patients with untreated early-stage non-small cell lung cancer. Unsorted whole RNA samples from tumor, nontumor lung or frozen PBMC were sequenced. Sequences were derived from lung tumor tissue, sampled at surgery. The sequence was collected from a male donor with early-stage non-small cell lung cancer. V gene TRBV5-1 combines with J gene TRBJ1-3; D gene uncertain. The CDR3 DNA reads TGCGCCAGCAGCCTAAATGACCTCTCTGGAAACACCATATATTTT. Translated: CASSLNDLSGNTIYF.